This T cell receptor beta chain was identified during a study of blood T cell repertoires in COVID-19. Data came from immunoSEQ multiplex PCR; TCRdb stores just in-frame clones and leaves some out. The profile covers 150,000 to 200,000 clones, with around nine tenths appearing a single time and under 3% taken by the ten largest. The CDR3 spans 15 residues. Between the trimmed V and J ends, which lost 4 bases and 8 bases, there was a span of 16 bases. Germline V lookup: CDR1 SGHRS, CDR2 YFSETQ. The receptor was derived from a woman at least 80 years old with COVID-19, enrolled during active disease. V is TRBV5-1 and J is TRBJ1-6; D unresolved. The sequencing input was peripheral blood. The DNA for the CDR3 is TGCGCCAGCAGCCCAGCCGCGGGGTGGGATTCACCCCTCCACTTT. Translating gives CASSPAAGWDSPLHF.